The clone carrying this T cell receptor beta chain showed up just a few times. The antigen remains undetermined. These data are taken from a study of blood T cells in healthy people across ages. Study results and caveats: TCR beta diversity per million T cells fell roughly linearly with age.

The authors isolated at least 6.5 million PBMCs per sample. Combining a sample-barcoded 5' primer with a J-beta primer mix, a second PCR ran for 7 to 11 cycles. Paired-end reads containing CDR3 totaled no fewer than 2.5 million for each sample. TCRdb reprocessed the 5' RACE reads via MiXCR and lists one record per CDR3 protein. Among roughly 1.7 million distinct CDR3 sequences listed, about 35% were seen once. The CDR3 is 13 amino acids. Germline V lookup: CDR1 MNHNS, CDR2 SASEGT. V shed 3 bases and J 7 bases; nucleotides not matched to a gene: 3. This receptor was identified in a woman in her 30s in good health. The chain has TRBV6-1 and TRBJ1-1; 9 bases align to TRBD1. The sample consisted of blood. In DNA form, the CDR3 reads TGTGCCAGCAGTGAGAGGACAGGGGATGAAGCTTTCTTT. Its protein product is CASSERTGDEAFF.